This entry is about one T cell receptor (beta chain). Per germline, CDR1 SGHAT and CDR2 FQDESV (reference sequence). CDR3 length: 15 residues. The V gene lost 1 base and the J gene lost 0 bases, with 7 bases spanning the gap. At the survey level, the v3.0 immunoSEQ assay was run. The protocol was immunoSEQ multiplex PCR, while the TCRdb copy is restricted to in-frame clones and leaves out a portion. Of tens of thousands of clones listed, roughly 90% are singletons. This sample is drawn from a study of long-term antiretroviral therapy in people with HIV. The input for sequencing was unsorted PBMCs, taken 1.2 years after starting antiretroviral therapy. The rearrangement links TRBV11-1 to TRBJ2-1; D is uncertain. The TCR sequence derives from a woman in her fifties or sixties with HIV. CDR3 region: CASSLVTLSYNEQFF. The CDR3 DNA reads as TGTGCCAGCAGCTTAGTAACGCTCTCCTACAATGAGCAGTTCTTC.